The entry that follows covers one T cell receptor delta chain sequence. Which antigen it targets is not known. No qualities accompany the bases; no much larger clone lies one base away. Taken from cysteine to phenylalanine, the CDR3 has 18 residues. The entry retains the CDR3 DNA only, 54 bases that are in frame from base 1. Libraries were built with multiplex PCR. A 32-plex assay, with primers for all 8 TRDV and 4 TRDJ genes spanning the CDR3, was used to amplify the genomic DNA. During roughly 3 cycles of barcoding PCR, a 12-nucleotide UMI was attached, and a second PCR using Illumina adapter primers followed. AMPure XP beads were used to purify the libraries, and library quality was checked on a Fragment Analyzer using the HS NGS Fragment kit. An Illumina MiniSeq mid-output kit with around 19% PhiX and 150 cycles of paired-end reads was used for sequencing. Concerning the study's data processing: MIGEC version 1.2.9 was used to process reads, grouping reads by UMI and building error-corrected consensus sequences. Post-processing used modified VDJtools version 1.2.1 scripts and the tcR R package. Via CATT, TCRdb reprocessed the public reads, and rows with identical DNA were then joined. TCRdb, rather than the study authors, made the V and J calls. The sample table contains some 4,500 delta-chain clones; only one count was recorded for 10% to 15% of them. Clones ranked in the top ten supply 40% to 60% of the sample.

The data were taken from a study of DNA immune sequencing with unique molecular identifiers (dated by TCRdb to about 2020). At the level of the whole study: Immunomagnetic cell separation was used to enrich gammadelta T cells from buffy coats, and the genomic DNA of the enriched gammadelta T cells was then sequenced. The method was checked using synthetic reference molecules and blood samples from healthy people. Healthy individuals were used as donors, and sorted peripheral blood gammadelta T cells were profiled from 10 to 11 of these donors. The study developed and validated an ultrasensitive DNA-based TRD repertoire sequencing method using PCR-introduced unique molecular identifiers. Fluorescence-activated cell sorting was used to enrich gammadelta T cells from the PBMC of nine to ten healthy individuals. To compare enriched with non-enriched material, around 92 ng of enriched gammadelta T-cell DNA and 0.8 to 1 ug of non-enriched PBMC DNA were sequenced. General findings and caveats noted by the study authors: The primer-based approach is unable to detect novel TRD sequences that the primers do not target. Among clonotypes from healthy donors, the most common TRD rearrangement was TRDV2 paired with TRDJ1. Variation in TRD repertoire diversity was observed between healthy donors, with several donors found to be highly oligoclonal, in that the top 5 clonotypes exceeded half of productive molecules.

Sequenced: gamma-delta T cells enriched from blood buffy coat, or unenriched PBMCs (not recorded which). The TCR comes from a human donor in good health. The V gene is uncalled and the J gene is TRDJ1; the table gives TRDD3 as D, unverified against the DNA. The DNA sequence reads TGTGCTCTTGGGGAACCCGCCTTCCGGGGGGCTTACACCGATAAACTCATCTTT. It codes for CALGEPAFRGAYTDKLIF.